The entry that follows covers one T cell receptor (beta chain) sequence. This entry comes from a study of OX40 agonist ivuxolimab in advanced cancers. Generated by immunoSEQ multiplex PCR, the TCRdb table keeps only in-frame clones and is missing some. The table lists more than 60,000 clones, 75% to 90% of them singletons. Losses at the gene ends were 6 bases for V and 4 bases for J; bases not matched to a gene: 6. This CDR3 region has 14 residues. Germline V gene sequence: CDR1 ENHRY, CDR2 SYGVKD. Material: CD4+ or CD8+ T cells sorted from blood, obtained in a trial of the OX40 agonist ivuxolimab. The receptor comes from an adult with an advanced solid tumor such as melanoma, head and neck, liver or kidney cancer. The chain is built from TRBV10-3 and TRBJ1-1; 9 bases align to TRBD1. The CDR3 sequence is CAIRDGTGITEAFF. The CDR3 DNA follows: TGTGCCATCAGGGACGGGACAGGGATCACTGAAGCTTTCTTT.